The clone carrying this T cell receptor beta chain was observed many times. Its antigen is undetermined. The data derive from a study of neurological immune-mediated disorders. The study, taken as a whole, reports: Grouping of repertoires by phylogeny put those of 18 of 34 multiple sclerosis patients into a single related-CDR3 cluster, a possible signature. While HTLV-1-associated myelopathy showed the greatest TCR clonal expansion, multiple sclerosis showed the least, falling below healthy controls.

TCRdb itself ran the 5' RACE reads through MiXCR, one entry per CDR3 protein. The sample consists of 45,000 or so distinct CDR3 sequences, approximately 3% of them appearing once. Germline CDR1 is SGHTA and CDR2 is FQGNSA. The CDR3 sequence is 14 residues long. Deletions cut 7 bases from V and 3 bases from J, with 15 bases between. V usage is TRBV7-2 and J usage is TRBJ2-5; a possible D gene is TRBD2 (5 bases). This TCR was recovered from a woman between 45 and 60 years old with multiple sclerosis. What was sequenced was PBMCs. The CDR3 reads CASTLSSSEETQYF. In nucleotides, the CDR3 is TGTGCCAGCACGCTCTCTAGCTCCGAAGAGACCCAGTACTTC. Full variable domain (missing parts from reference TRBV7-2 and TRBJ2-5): GAGVSQSPSNKVTEKGKDVELRCDPISGHTALYWYRQSLGQGLEFLIYFQGNSAPDKSGLPSDRFSAERTGGSVSTLTIQRTQQEDSAVYLCASTLSSSEETQYFGPGTRLLVL.